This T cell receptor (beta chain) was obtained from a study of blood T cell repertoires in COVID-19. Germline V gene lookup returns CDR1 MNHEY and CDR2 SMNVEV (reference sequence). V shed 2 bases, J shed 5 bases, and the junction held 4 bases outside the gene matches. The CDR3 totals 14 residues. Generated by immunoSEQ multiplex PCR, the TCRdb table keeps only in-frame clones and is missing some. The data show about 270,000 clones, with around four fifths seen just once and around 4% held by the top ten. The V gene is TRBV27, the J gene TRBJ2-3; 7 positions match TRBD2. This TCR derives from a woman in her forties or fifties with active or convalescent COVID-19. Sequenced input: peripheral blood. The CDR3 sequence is CASSLRTSVDTQYF. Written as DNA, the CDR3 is TGTGCCAGCAGTTTAAGGACTAGTGTAGATACGCAGTATTTT.